This passage covers 20 T cell receptor beta chains from one sample sequenced in a study of post-analysis software for immune sequencing data. The study, taken as a whole, reports: The study found TRBV5-6, TRBV5-1 and TRBV20-1 among five or six TRBV segments more frequent in patients than controls.

The TCR beta cDNA libraries carried unique molecular identifiers. TCRdb re-analysed the PCR reads in MiXCR, keeping a single row per CDR3 protein. The table lists about 820,000 distinct CDR3 sequences, roughly 58% of them singletons. These receptors' antigens are unknown. Sequenced: blood. The receptors derive from a girl between 10 and 17 years old with multiple sclerosis.

The chain combines TRBV12-3 or TRBV12-4 with TRBJ2-7, with 8 bases aligning to TRBD1. The CDR3 covers 17 residues. V gave up 4 bases and J gave up 2 bases; unmatched junction bases: 13. CDR3 residues: CASSSITGQGRPYEQYF. The CDR3 coding sequence is TGTGCCAGCAGTTCCATTACCGGACAGGGACGACCCTACGAGCAGTACTTC.

The chain uses TRBV7-9 and TRBJ2-5, with 12 bases matching TRBD2. The germline CDR1 and CDR2 sequences are SEHNR and FQNEAQ (reference sequence). V shed 5 bases and J 2 bases; nucleotides not matched to a gene: 6. The CDR3 runs 16 residues. The CDR3 sequence is CASSRGLAGRQETQYF. The CDR3 region has the DNA TGTGCCAGCAGCCGAGGACTAGCGGGACGGCAAGAGACCCAGTACTTC. Variable domain in full (rest from reference TRBV7-9 and TRBJ2-5): DTGVSQNPRHKITKRGQNVTFRCDPISEHNRLYWYRQTLGQGPEFLTYFQNEAQLEKSRLLSDRFSAERPKGSFSTLEIQRTEQGDSAMYLCASSRGLAGRQETQYFGPGTRLLVL.

V is TRBV2 and J is TRBJ2-7; 8 bases line up with TRBD1. CDR3 length: 13 residues. Trimming cost V 5 bases and J 8 bases; bases outside gene matches: 8. Germline assignment: CDR1 SNHLY and CDR2 FYNNEI. CDR3 amino acids: CASSKKDRVQQYF. For the CDR3, the DNA is TGTGCCAGCAGTAAAAAGGACAGGGTACAGCAGTACTTC.

The CDR3 protein is CASSFRGLMETQYF. The DNA of the CDR3 is TGCGCCAGCAGCTTCAGGGGATTGATGGAGACCCAGTACTTC. This chain links TRBV5-1 with TRBJ2-5; a weak D match, TRBD1 (6 bases). Germline V CDR1 and CDR2: SGHRS, YFSETQ. There are 14 residues in the CDR3. The V end lost 2 bases, the J end lost 5 bases, and 13 bases lay between the germline ends.

In its sample, this clonotype ranks as medium-sized. The chain combines TRBV29-1 with TRBJ1-1; D gene ambiguous. CDR1 is SQVTM and CDR2 is ANQGSEA in the germline V gene. This CDR3 has 13 amino acids. V was trimmed by 6 bases and J by 1 base, leaving 12 bases between them. CDR3 region: CSVVWTGNTEAFF. CDR3 in DNA: TGCAGCGTGGTCTGGACGGGGAACACTGAAGCTTTCTTT. Together with reference TRBV29-1 and TRBJ1-1, the CDR3 gives the full variable domain: SAVISQKPSRDICQRGTSLTIQCQVDSQVTMMFWYRQQPGQSLTLIATANQGSEATYESGFVIDKFPISRPNLTFSTLTVSNMSPEDSSIYLCSVVWTGNTEAFFGQGTRLTVV.

The rearrangement uses TRBV20-1 and TRBJ2-1; 14 bases are shared with TRBD2. The V gene's germline CDR1 is DFQATT and CDR2 SNEGSKA (reference sequence). J gave up 6 bases and V 7 bases, and 2 bases lay outside the gene matches. This CDR3 has 13 residues. The CDR3 nucleotides are TGCAGTGGCGGGACTAGCGGGGGCAATGAGCAGTTCTTC. This sequence encodes CSGGTSGGNEQFF.

The gene calls are TRBV20-1 and TRBJ2-7, with 13 bases that match TRBD2. The CDR3 is 14 amino acids. V dropped 6 bases and J dropped 2; count of bases not matched to a gene: 4. Germline V lookup: CDR1 DFQATT, CDR2 SNEGSKA (reference sequence). The CDR3 is CSAKGLAGTYEQYF. CDR3 bases: TGCAGTGCCAAGGGACTAGCGGGAACCTACGAGCAGTACTTC.

The V and J genes are TRBV5-1 and TRBJ2-1, with 9 bases lining up with TRBD2. The CDR3 sequence is 14 residues long. The V and J ends lost 0 bases and 6 bases, in that order; junction bases with no gene match: 1. From germline, CDR1 is SGHRS and CDR2 YFSETQ. The CDR3 coding sequence is TGCGCCAGCAGCTTGGTGACTAGCGGCAATGAGCAGTTCTTC. This encodes CASSLVTSGNEQFF.

The rearrangement links TRBV3-1 to TRBJ2-1; the D gene is possibly TRBD2 (5 bases). The CDR3 is 14 amino acids. Trimming cost V 1 base and J 10 bases, with 14 bases left between them. Per germline, CDR1 LGHDT and CDR2 YNNKEL (reference sequence). The CDR3 protein is CASSQVPGVREQFF. CDR3 DNA: TGTGCCAGCAGCCAAGTACCCGGGGTTAGGGAGCAGTTCTTC.

In nucleotides, the CDR3 is TGTGCCACAGGCAGGACAGGGGGCATCTACGAGCAGTACTTC. Translated: CATGRTGGIYEQYF. The chain has TRBV25-1 and TRBJ2-5; 11 bases are shared with TRBD1. The J call is in doubt because the DNA end fits TRBJ2-7 better. The CDR3 runs 14 residues. Looked up from germline, CDR1 is MGHDK and CDR2 is SYGVNS.

This clonotype showed up many times. The chain uses TRBV29-1 and TRBJ2-3, with 10 bases that match TRBD1. Germline V gives CDR1 SQVTM, CDR2 ANQGSEA. This CDR3 has 17 amino acids. Trimming took 5 bases from V and 0 from J; bases not matched to a gene: 11. The CDR3 DNA follows: TGCAGCGTTAACCCAAGACAGGGGGCTGCTAGCACAGATACGCAGTATTTT. It is translated as CSVNPRQGAASTDTQYF.

CDR3 in DNA: TGCAGCGGACGGACAGGGGGAACTAATGAAAAACTGTTTTTT. Residues: CSGRTGGTNEKLFF. The rearrangement joins TRBV29-1 to TRBJ1-4, with 10 bases fitting TRBD1. The CDR3 runs to 14 residues. Germline loops: CDR1 SQVTM, CDR2 ANQGSEA. The trim removed 7 bases at V and 1 base at J, leaving 3 bases unmatched. Using reference TRBV29-1 and TRBJ1-4 for the parts outside the CDR3, the full variable domain is SAVISQKPSRDICQRGTSLTIQCQVDSQVTMMFWYRQQPGQSLTLIATANQGSEATYESGFVIDKFPISRPNLTFSTLTVSNMSPEDSSIYLCSGRTGGTNEKLFFGSGTQLSVL.

The V gene is TRBV5-1, the J gene TRBJ2-5, with 10 positions matching TRBD2. The J call is uncertain, as TRBJ2-7 better fits the DNA end. The CDR3 sequence is 16 residues long. CDR1 is SGHRS, CDR2 YFSETQ, per germline. The CDR3, as DNA: TGCGCCAGCAGCTACCACCTAGCGGGAGAATCGCCCGAGCAGTACTTC. This gives the protein CASSYHLAGESPEQYF.

This clonotype was counted a single time. The chain carries TRBV20-1 and TRBJ1-2; 8 bases line up with TRBD1. Losses at the gene ends were 6 bases for V and 9 bases for J; bases not matched to a gene: 12. Germline V CDR1 and CDR2: DFQATT, SNEGSKA (reference sequence). The CDR3 length is 13 residues. CDR3 nucleotides: TGCAGTGCCCTTCAGACAGGGGAAGGAAGCTACACCTTC. Translated: CSALQTGEGSYTF.

The sample holds a few counts of this clonotype. The chain is built from TRBV7-9 and TRBJ2-1, with 7 bases matching TRBD2. The CDR3 loop spans 16 amino acids. J lost 7 bases, V lost 1 base, and 10 bases had no gene match. Per the germline V gene, CDR1 is SEHNR and CDR2 is FQNEAQ (reference sequence). The chain's CDR3 is CASSLVGGGPWNEQFF. The CDR3 DNA reads TGTGCCAGCAGCTTAGTCGGCGGGGGACCGTGGAATGAGCAGTTCTTC.

This clonotype was seen only once. The genes are TRBV18 and TRBJ2-3, with D possibly being TRBD1 (6 bases). Germline V lookup: CDR1 KGHSH, CDR2 LQKENI. The CDR3 totals 15 residues. V was cut by 3 bases and J by 2 bases, with 12 bases left in between. CDR3 sequence reads: CASSPLDRPTDTQYF. The CDR3 DNA follows: TGTGCCAGCTCACCCCTGGACAGACCCACAGATACGCAGTATTTT.

The chain is built from TRBV12-3 or TRBV12-4 and TRBJ2-6; unclear D gene. The V and J ends lost 1 base and 0 bases respectively, with 7 bases between them. This CDR3 spans 16 amino acids. CDR3 nucleotides: TGTGCCAGCAGTTTAGTACTTAGCTCTGGGGCCAACGTCCTGACTTTC. Protein sequence: CASSLVLSSGANVLTF.

The chain couples TRBV4-1 to TRBJ2-7; no firm D call. V was cut by 0 bases and J by 0 bases, with 12 bases left in between. Germline CDR1 is MGHRA and CDR2 is YSYEKL. The CDR3 has 16 amino acids. The CDR3: CASSQDSAVTSYEQYF. CDR3 DNA sequence: TGCGCCAGCAGCCAAGATTCCGCTGTTACCTCCTACGAGCAGTACTTC.

This clonotype has just a few counts. The chain recombines TRBV12-3 or TRBV12-4 with TRBJ1-1, with D possibly TRBD1 on 5 matching bases. The V and J ends lost 3 bases and 1 base respectively, with 18 bases between them. This CDR3 has 17 amino acids. CDR3 in DNA: TGTGCCAGCAGTTTCCCCCTGGGGCAGCTATCGAACACTGAAGCTTTCTTT. It specifies CASSFPLGQLSNTEAFF.

In its sample, this clonotype was seen once. The CDR3 here is CASGQNQNIQYF. In nucleotides, the CDR3 is TGTGCCAGCGGGCAGAACCAAAACATTCAGTACTTC. The V and J genes are TRBV3-1 and TRBJ2-4; D remains ambiguous. Trimming removed 8 bases from V and 5 bases from J, with 10 bases in between. The V gene's germline CDR1 is LGHDT and CDR2 YNNKEL (reference sequence). CDR3 length: 12 amino acids. The full variable domain, completed using reference TRBV3-1 and TRBJ2-4, is DTAVSQTPKYLVTQMGNDKSIKCEQNLGHDTMYWYKQDSKKFLKIMFSYNNKELIINETVPNRFSPKSPDKAHLNLHINSLELGDSAVYFCASGQNQNIQYFGAGTRLSVL.